The next 3 T cell receptor beta chains were all read from a single sample in a study of blood T cell repertoires in COVID-19. Generated by immunoSEQ multiplex PCR, the TCRdb table keeps only in-frame clones and is missing some. The data contain 150,000 to 190,000 clones, about 88% of them singletons. Sample: PBMCs or T cells enriched from blood (not recorded which). Every receptor here comes from a man between 50 and 59 years old who had recovered from COVID-19.

The chain is built from TRBV6-5 and TRBJ1-2; D is unresolved. CDR1 is MNHEY and CDR2 is SVGAGI in the germline V gene. This CDR3 has 13 residues. Between the trimmed V and J ends, which lost 6 bases and 6 bases, there was a span of 14 bases. The DNA of the CDR3 is TGTGCCAGCAGCACCCCGGTTGGTCATGGCTACACCTTC. This sequence encodes CASSTPVGHGYTF.

Written as DNA, the CDR3 is TGTGCCAGCAGCCAAGATCGGCAGGGTGCCCTTGCTGGCTACACCTTC. Translated, it gives CASSQDRQGALAGYTF. The rearrangement links TRBV4-2 to TRBJ1-2, with D tentatively TRBD1 (5 bases). The CDR3 length is 16 residues. Trimming left V 0 bases short and J 7 bases short, with 18 bases between. Germline values: CDR1 LGHNA, CDR2 YNFKEQ.

This clone was picked up a small number of times. This rearrangement joins TRBV11-1 to TRBJ1-1; possible D gene TRBD1, 5 bases. The germline gives CDR1 SGHAT, CDR2 FQDESV (reference sequence). The CDR3 runs 14 residues. Deletions cut 1 base from V and 4 bases from J, with 10 bases between. In DNA form, the CDR3 reads TGTGCCAGCAGCTTAGGTGTGGGGGGCACTGAAGCTTTCTTT. Amino acid sequence: CASSLGVGGTEAFF.